A single sample gave rise to the 30 T cell receptor beta chains below, sequenced in a study of cytomegalovirus exposure and HLA in healthy donors. The PCR ran on 60 Vbeta and 13 Jbeta primers. Clones were read by immunoSEQ multiplex PCR, and TCRdb kept only the in-frame ones, dropping some. The data contain about 140,000 clones, approximately 71% of them singletons. Sequencing input: PBMCs. The receptors shown here come from a man aged 35 to 55 in good health and CMV-seronegative.

This rearrangement joins TRBV10-3 to TRBJ2-3; 12 positions agree with TRBD1. Germline V gives CDR1 ENHRY, CDR2 SYGVKD. The junction had 6 bases not matched to a gene; V was cut back by 4 bases and J by 4 bases. This CDR3 is 16 amino acids long. The CDR3 bases are TGTGCCATCAGTGCGGGGACAGGGGGCATCGCAGATACGCAGTATTTT. This codes for CAISAGTGGIADTQYF.

This clone was observed a single time. The J gene is TRBJ2-7, the V gene TRBV9; perhaps TRBD2 as D (7 bases). This CDR3 is 15 amino acids long. The germline V and J ends were trimmed by 3 bases and 4 bases, with 17 bases remaining between them. Germline V gene sequence: CDR1 SGDLS, CDR2 YYNGEE. As DNA, the CDR3 is TGTGCCAGCAGCGCCTTTGGGGGGGGCCCGTACGAGCAGTACTTC. It encodes CASSAFGGGPYEQYF.

CDR3 amino acids: CASSYSSQAAVEQYF. The CDR3 DNA reads TGTGCCAGCAGTTACTCGAGCCAGGCCGCCGTCGAGCAGTACTTC. This chain links TRBV6-5 with TRBJ2-5; D gene ambiguous. The J call is uncertain, as TRBJ2-7 better fits the DNA end. The V gene's germline CDR1 is MNHEY and CDR2 SVGAGI. There are 15 residues in the CDR3.

The chain joins TRBV14 to TRBJ1-6; a possible D gene is TRBD1 (6 bases). CDR3 length: 15 amino acids. CDR1 and CDR2 (germline): SGHDN, FVKESK. V was cut by 0 bases and J by 8 bases, with 11 bases left in between. CDR3: CASSQETDRYSPLHF. CDR3 sequence (DNA): TGTGCCAGCAGCCAAGAAACGGACAGATATTCACCCCTCCACTTT. The variable domain in full, completed from reference TRBV14 and TRBJ1-6, reads EAGVTQFPSHSVIEKGQTVTLRCDPISGHDNLYWYRRVMGKEIKFLLHFVKESKQDESGMPNNRFLAERTGGTYSTLKVQPAELEDSGVYFCASSQETDRYSPLHFGNGTRLTVT.

J is TRBJ1-1 and V is TRBV14, with D unresolved. With 0 bases removed from V and 5 bases from J, the gap between germline ends came to 10 bases. The CDR3 spans 14 residues. Germline V gene sequence: CDR1 SGHDN, CDR2 FVKESK. CDR3 amino acids: CASSQDFGETEAFF. The CDR3 coding sequence is TGTGCCAGCAGCCAAGATTTCGGGGAGACTGAAGCTTTCTTT. Full variable domain (remainder filled in from reference TRBV14 and TRBJ1-1): EAGVTQFPSHSVIEKGQTVTLRCDPISGHDNLYWYRRVMGKEIKFLLHFVKESKQDESGMPNNRFLAERTGGTYSTLKVQPAELEDSGVYFCASSQDFGETEAFFGQGTRLTVV.

This sequence joins TRBV5-4 and TRBJ2-5; D uncertain. Germline V gives CDR1 SGHNT, CDR2 YYREEE (reference sequence). V lost 1 base to trimming and J lost 1 base, with 5 bases between them. The CDR3 consists of 13 residues. The CDR3 DNA follows: TGTGCCAGCAGCTTGTCAGTCCAAGAGACCCAGTACTTC. It is translated as CASSLSVQETQYF.

The rearrangement uses TRBV9 and TRBJ1-1, with TRBD1 matching over 7 bases. Germline V gives CDR1 SGDLS, CDR2 YYNGEE. This CDR3 has 13 residues. With V trimmed by 4 bases and J by 11 bases, 11 bases remained unmatched. CDR3 in DNA: TGTGCCAGCAGCACAGCGTGGGACAGCCTCGCTTTCTTT. Its protein product is CASSTAWDSLAFF.

The rearrangement links TRBV6-4 to TRBJ1-1; D call uncertain. V lost 6 bases, J lost 2 bases, and 16 bases lay in between. The CDR3 consists of 15 residues. Germline loops: CDR1 MRHNA, CDR2 SNTAGT. The CDR3 DNA sequence: TGTGCCAGCAGGCTCCAGTCGAATGAAAACACTGAAGCTTTCTTT. Translating it yields CASRLQSNENTEAFF.

In its sample, this clone was seen many times. Other DNA sequences from this sample encode an identical CDR3 as well. The J gene is TRBJ1-5, the V gene TRBV5-5, with TRBD1 matching 7 bases. The CDR3 length is 15 residues. Germline CDR1 reads SGHKS; CDR2 reads YYEKEE (reference sequence). V lost 3 bases, J lost 0 bases, and 3 bases stayed unmatched. The CDR3 nucleotides read TGTGCCAGCAGCTACGGACAGGTTAGCAATCAGCCCCAGCATTTT. Encoded protein: CASSYGQVSNQPQHF.

The sample holds one count of this clone. The gene calls are TRBV10-3 and TRBJ2-7; 8 nucleotides match TRBD1. Trimming cost V 10 bases and J 2 bases; bases outside gene matches: 7. The CDR3 has 13 amino acids. Germline loops: CDR1 ENHRY, CDR2 SYGVKD. The chain's CDR3 is CATMGQATYEQYF. The CDR3 DNA reads as TGTGCCACGATGGGACAGGCGACCTACGAGCAGTACTTC.

In its sample, this clone was seen a few times. V is TRBV4-1 and J is TRBJ2-5, with 8 positions matching TRBD2. This CDR3 is built from 15 residues. J gave up 4 bases and V 0 bases, and 4 bases lay outside the gene matches. Looked up from germline, CDR1 is MGHRA and CDR2 is YSYEKL. CDR3 sequence (DNA): TGCGCCAGCAGCCAAGATGGGACTAGGGCAGAGACCCAGTACTTC. Translation gives CASSQDGTRAETQYF.

In this sample, this clone turned up a few times. The CDR3 DNA reads as TGCGCCAGCAGCTGGACAGCGAACTATGGCTACACCTTC. Protein: CASSWTANYGYTF. The J gene is TRBJ1-2, the V gene TRBV5-1; possible D gene TRBD1, 6 bases. The CDR3 sequence is 13 residues long. Per germline, CDR1 SGHRS and CDR2 YFSETQ. V lost 3 bases, J lost 2 bases, and 8 bases lay in between.

This clone has only a few counts. The chain combines TRBV4-3 with TRBJ1-1; 9 bases fit TRBD1. Germline V gene data show CDR1 as LGHNA and CDR2 as YSLEER. The CDR3 consists of 14 residues. V shed 6 bases and J 5 bases; nucleotides not matched to a gene: 7. CDR3 DNA: TGCGCCAGCAGACTGGACAGGGGAGGTACTGAAGCTTTCTTT. This gives the protein CASRLDRGGTEAFF.

The rearrangement joins TRBV6-4 to TRBJ2-2, with 9 bases that match TRBD1. This CDR3 is built from 16 residues. The germline CDR1 and CDR2 sequences are MRHNA and SNTAGT. Unmatched junction bases numbered 2, after V lost 0 bases and J lost 3 bases. The CDR3 DNA reads as TGTGCCAGCAGTGACTCCCGGACAGGGGACACCGGGGAGCTGTTTTTT. Its translation is CASSDSRTGDTGELFF.

The rearrangement links TRBV7-9 to TRBJ1-4, with 10 bases that match TRBD1. In germline, CDR1 is SEHNR, CDR2 FQNEAQ (reference sequence). The CDR3 sequence is 17 residues long. Trimming removed 1 base from V and 5 bases from J; junction bases left unmatched: 7. CDR3: CASSLGPDRGQNEKLFF. The CDR3 DNA sequence: TGTGCCAGCAGCTTAGGCCCAGACAGGGGGCAGAATGAAAAACTGTTTTTT.

The chain combines TRBV7-3 with TRBJ2-2; 11 bases are a match to TRBD2. The V gene end was trimmed by 4 bases and the J gene end by 2 bases; junction bases not matched to a gene: 18. Germline V gene sequence: CDR1 SGHTA, CDR2 FQGTGA. The CDR3 runs to 21 residues. DNA for the CDR3: TGTGCCAGCAGCTCCCTTAGGCTTCCTAGCGGGGGGCTCTACAACACCGGGGAGCTGTTTTTT. It yields the protein CASSSLRLPSGGLYNTGELFF. Drawing the rest from reference TRBV7-3 and TRBJ2-2, the complete variable domain is GAGVSQTPSNKVTEKGKYVELRCDPISGHTALYWYRQSLGQGPEFLIYFQGTGAADDSGLPNDRFFAVRPEGSVSTLKIQRTERGDSAVYLCASSSLRLPSGGLYNTGELFFGEGSRLTVL.

This chain joins TRBV5-1 and TRBJ2-3; TRBD2 aligns across 9 bases. The germline V gene has CDR1 SGHRS and CDR2 YFSETQ. Unmatched junction bases numbered 7, after V lost 4 bases and J lost 1 base. This CDR3 has 16 residues. CDR3 DNA sequence: TGCGCCAGCAGCCCTAAGGGCGGGGGGGGCACAGATACGCAGTATTTT. Its protein is CASSPKGGGGTDTQYF.

This clone has only a few counts. V is TRBV7-8 and J is TRBJ1-4, with 8 nucleotides matching TRBD1. The CDR3 is 11 amino acids. Germline V gene data show CDR1 as SGHVS and CDR2 as FQNEAQ. The V segment lost 3 bases and the J segment 16 bases; nucleotides outside the gene matches: 4. The CDR3 region is CASSFGQGPFF. The CDR3 bases are TGTGCCAGCAGCTTTGGACAGGGTCCGTTTTTT.

V and J are TRBV19 and TRBJ2-6, with a possible D match to TRBD2 (5 bases). This CDR3 is 17 amino acids long. Germline CDR1 and CDR2: LNHDA and SQIVND (reference sequence). The V end was cut by 5 bases, the J end by 1 base, with 15 bases between. CDR3 loop: CASSGLFRGSGANVLTF. CDR3 DNA sequence: TGTGCCAGTAGTGGTCTGTTTAGAGGGTCTGGGGCCAACGTCCTGACTTTC.

The chain employs TRBV5-1 and TRBJ2-3, with a possible D match to TRBD1 (6 bases). The CDR3 extends over 15 amino acids. From germline, CDR1 is SGHRS and CDR2 YFSETQ. The V end was cut by 4 bases, the J end by 2 bases, with 14 bases between. This CDR3 is CASSLQGGDTDTQYF. In nucleotides, the CDR3 is TGCGCCAGCAGCCTACAGGGTGGGGACACAGATACGCAGTATTTT. The variable domain in full, completed from reference TRBV5-1 and TRBJ2-3, reads KAGVTQTPRYLIKTRGQQVTLSCSPISGHRSVSWYQQTPGQGLQFLFEYFSETQRNKGNFPGRFSGRQFSNSRSEMNVSTLELGDSALYLCASSLQGGDTDTQYFGPGTRLTVL.

The rearrangement joins TRBV9 to TRBJ2-1; D uncertain. Trimming left V 1 base short and J 7 bases short, with 12 bases between. Germline V gives CDR1 SGDLS, CDR2 YYNGEE. This CDR3 has 14 residues. The CDR3 region has the DNA TGTGCCAGCAGCGTATACGGGTTGCGGAATGAGCAGTTCTTC. This gives the protein CASSVYGLRNEQFF.

The chain recombines TRBV5-1 with TRBJ1-1; tentative D call: TRBD1 (5 bases). The CDR3 runs 14 residues. Germline CDR1 reads SGHRS; CDR2 reads YFSETQ. The V end was cut by 0 bases, the J end by 4 bases, with 10 bases between. This chain's CDR3 is CASSLVGGTTEAFF. CDR3 DNA sequence: TGCGCCAGCAGCTTGGTGGGGGGAACCACTGAAGCTTTCTTT.

V gene TRBV4-3 combines with J gene TRBJ2-3; possibly TRBD2 for D (6 bases). The length of the CDR3 is 15 residues. Looked up from germline, CDR1 is LGHNA and CDR2 is YSLEER. Trimming removed 4 bases from V and 4 bases from J, with 15 bases in between. The CDR3 coding sequence is TGCGCCAGCAGCCGCCAACTAGCCGGGGCAGATACGCAGTATTTT. This sequence encodes CASSRQLAGADTQYF.

This clone was seen only a few times. The chain couples TRBV7-3 to TRBJ2-7, with 10 bases aligning to TRBD1. The V segment lost 8 bases and the J segment 3 bases; nucleotides outside the gene matches: 4. The CDR3 has 13 amino acids. CDR1 is SGHTA, CDR2 FQGTGA, per germline. CDR3 coding DNA: TGTGCCAGCGGAAGGGACAGGGGCTACGAGCAGTACTTC. This gives the protein CASGRDRGYEQYF.

The chain couples TRBV25-1 to TRBJ2-7; TRBD1 might be the D (6 bases). The V gene's germline CDR1 is MGHDK and CDR2 SYGVNS. The CDR3 is 14 residues long. The V and J ends lost 3 bases and 2 bases respectively, with 11 bases between them. CDR3 residues: CASSEGARPYEQYF. CDR3 sequence (DNA): TGTGCCAGCAGTGAGGGGGCCCGTCCCTACGAGCAGTACTTC.

The rearrangement joins TRBV7-9 to TRBJ1-3, with D perhaps matching TRBD1 (5 bases). Trimming removed 5 bases from V and 7 bases from J, with 15 bases in between. Germline CDR1 and CDR2: SEHNR and FQNEAQ (reference sequence). The CDR3 is made up of 14 amino acids. CDR3 region: CASSTGSGANTIYF. The DNA for the CDR3 is TGTGCCAGCAGCACTGGTTCTGGGGCGAACACCATATATTTT.

V usage is TRBV5-1 and J usage is TRBJ1-1; TRBD1 agrees at 7 bases. Per germline, CDR1 SGHRS and CDR2 YFSETQ. The CDR3 covers 15 residues. The V gene end was trimmed by 4 bases and the J gene end by 7 bases; junction bases not matched to a gene: 13. CDR3: CASSLGDSRVREAFF. In DNA, the CDR3 is TGCGCCAGCAGCCTCGGGGACAGCCGGGTTCGTGAAGCTTTCTTT.

The chain uses TRBV7-8 and TRBJ2-7; D is unresolved. Trimming took 5 bases from V and 4 from J, leaving 12 bases between them. This CDR3 region has 13 residues. Germline assignment: CDR1 SGHVS and CDR2 FQNEAQ. CDR3 DNA: TGTGCCAGCAGCAATAATCAGATTTACGAGCAGTACTTC. It is translated as CASSNNQIYEQYF.

This clone was counted a single time. V gene TRBV2 combines with J gene TRBJ1-5; no firm D call. Germline V lookup: CDR1 SNHLY, CDR2 FYNNEI. V lost 4 bases and J lost 3, with 7 bases in between. The CDR3 extends over 13 amino acids. The CDR3 DNA reads as TGTGCCAGCAGTGGTCAGGCCAATCAGCCCCAGCATTTT. It encodes CASSGQANQPQHF.

The chain has TRBV27 and TRBJ2-7; the match to TRBD1 covers 7 bases. CDR3 length: 15 amino acids. Germline V gives CDR1 MNHEY, CDR2 SMNVEV (reference sequence). The junction had 6 bases not matched to a gene; V was cut back by 4 bases and J by 0 bases. The CDR3 DNA reads TGTGCCAGCAGTTGGGGACAGTCGAGCTCCTACGAGCAGTACTTC. Its protein is CASSWGQSSSYEQYF.